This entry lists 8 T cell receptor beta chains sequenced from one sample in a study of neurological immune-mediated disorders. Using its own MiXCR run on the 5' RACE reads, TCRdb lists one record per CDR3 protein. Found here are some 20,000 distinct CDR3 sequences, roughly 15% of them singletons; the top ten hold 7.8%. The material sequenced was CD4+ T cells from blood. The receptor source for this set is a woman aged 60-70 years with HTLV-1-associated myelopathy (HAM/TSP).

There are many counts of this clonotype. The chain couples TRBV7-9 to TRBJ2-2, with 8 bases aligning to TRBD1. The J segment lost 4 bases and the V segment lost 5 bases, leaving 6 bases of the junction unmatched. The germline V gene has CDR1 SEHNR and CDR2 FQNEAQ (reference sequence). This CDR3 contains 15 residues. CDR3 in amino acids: CASSPDRVGTGELFF. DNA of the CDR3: TGTGCCAGCAGCCCGGACAGGGTAGGCACCGGGGAGCTGTTTTTT.

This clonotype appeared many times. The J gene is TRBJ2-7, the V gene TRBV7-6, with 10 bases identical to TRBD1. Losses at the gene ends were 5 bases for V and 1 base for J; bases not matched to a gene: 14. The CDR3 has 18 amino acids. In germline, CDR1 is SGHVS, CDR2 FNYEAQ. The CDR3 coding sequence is TGTGCCAGCAGCCATCGTCTTGCCGGGGACAGGGGATCCTACGAGCAGTACTTC. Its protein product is CASSHRLAGDRGSYEQYF.

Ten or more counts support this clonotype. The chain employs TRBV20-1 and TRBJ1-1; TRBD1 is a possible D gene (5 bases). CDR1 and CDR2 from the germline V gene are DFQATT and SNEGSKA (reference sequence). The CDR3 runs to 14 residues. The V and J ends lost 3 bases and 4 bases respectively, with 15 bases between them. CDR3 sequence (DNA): TGCAGTGCTAGGGACCGGGGGATGAGCACTGAAGCTTTCTTT. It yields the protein CSARDRGMSTEAFF.

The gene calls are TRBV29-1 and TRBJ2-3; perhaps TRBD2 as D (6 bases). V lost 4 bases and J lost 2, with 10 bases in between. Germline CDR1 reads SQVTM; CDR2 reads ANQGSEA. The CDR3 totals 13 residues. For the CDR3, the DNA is TGCAGCGTTGTAGGCGGGGTCACAGATACGCAGTATTTT. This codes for CSVVGGVTDTQYF.

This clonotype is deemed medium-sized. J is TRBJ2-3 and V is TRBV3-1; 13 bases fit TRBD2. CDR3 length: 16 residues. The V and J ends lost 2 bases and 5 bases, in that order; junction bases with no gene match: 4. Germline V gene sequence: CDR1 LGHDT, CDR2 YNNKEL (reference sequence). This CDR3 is CASSQRTSGGRDTQYF. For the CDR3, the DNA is TGTGCCAGCAGCCAACGGACTAGCGGGGGCAGAGATACGCAGTATTTT.

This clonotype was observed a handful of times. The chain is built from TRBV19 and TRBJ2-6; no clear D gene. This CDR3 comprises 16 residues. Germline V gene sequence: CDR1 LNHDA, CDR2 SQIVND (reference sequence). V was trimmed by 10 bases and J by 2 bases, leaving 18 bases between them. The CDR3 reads CATQKGRSAGANVLTF. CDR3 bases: TGTGCCACCCAAAAAGGCCGGAGTGCTGGGGCCAACGTCCTGACTTTC.

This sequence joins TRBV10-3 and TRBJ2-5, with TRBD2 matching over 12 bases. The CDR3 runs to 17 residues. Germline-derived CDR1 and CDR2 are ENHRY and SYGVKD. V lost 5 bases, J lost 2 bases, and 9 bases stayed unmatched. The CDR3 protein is CAISWSWTSGTQETQYF. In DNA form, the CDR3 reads TGTGCCATCAGTTGGTCCTGGACTAGCGGGACTCAAGAGACCCAGTACTTC.

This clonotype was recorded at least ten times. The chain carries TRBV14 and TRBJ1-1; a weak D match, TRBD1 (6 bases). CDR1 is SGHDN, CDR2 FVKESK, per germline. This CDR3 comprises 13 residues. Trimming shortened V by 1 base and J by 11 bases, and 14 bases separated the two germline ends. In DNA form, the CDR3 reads TGTGCCAGCAGCCAAGTTTTATCAGGGGATGCTTTCTTT. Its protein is CASSQVLSGDAFF.